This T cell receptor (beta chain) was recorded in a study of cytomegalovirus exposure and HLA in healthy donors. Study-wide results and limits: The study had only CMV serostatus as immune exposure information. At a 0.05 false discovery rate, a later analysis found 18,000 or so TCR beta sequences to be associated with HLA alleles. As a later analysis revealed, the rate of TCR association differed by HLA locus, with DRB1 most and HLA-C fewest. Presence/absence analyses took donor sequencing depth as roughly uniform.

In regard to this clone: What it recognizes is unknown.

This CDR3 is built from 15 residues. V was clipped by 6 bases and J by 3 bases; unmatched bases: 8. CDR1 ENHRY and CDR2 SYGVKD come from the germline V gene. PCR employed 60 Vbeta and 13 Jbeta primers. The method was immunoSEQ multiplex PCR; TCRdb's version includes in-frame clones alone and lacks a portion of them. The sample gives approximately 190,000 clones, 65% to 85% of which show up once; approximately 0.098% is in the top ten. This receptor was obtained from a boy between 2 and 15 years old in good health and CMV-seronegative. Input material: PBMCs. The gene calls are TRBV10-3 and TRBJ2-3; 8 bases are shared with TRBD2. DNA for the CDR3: TGTGCCATCAGAAAAAGCGGGGGAGTAACAGATACGCAGTATTTT. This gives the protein CAIRKSGGVTDTQYF.